This T cell receptor beta chain originates from a study of CD8+ T cells in alopecia areata. In the study overall: Treated patients were dosed with oral tofacitinib, taking 5 to 10 mg twice daily.

Treatment: oral pan-JAK inhibitor, 5-10 mg twice daily. Investigators isolated RNA and reverse transcribed it into cDNA to act as the sequencing template. Generated by immunoSEQ multiplex PCR, the TCRdb table keeps only in-frame clones and is missing some. The sample lists 200,000 or so clones, around two fifths occurring once. Germline CDR1 and CDR2: MNHEY and SVGAGI. Trimming at V came to 5 bases and at J to 7 bases, leaving 4 bases not matched to a gene. The CDR3 has 12 amino acids. This clone was seen a few times. Sequences were derived from CD4+ T cells sorted from blood, sampled at approximately week 34, from a patient treated with tofacitinib. The chain has TRBV6-5 and TRBJ2-5, with 7 positions matching TRBD2. This clonotype originated in a human donor with alopecia areata. In nucleotides, the CDR3 is TGTGCCAGCAGTGAGGGAGGGAGGACCCAGTACTTC. This sequence encodes CASSEGGRTQYF.